This is a list of T cell receptor beta chains from one sample in a study of cytomegalovirus exposure and HLA in healthy donors. The repertoire was sequenced with immunoSEQ multiplex PCR; TCRdb's copy has only in-frame clones and lacks some. The sample holds more than 60,000 clones, more than 75% seen once. Sequenced: PBMCs. These receptors were collected from a man in his late teens or twenties in good health and CMV-seronegative. Both conserved end residues are part of each CDR3. Where a row states a size, it is once, few, many or the class of an expanded clone; other rows omit it.

clone_size j_call v_call cdr3_aa
- TRBJ2-2 TRBV19 CASSPPAGGSGELFF
few TRBJ2-2 TRBV6-5 CASSYAGENTGELFF
- TRBJ2-2 TRBV6-1 CASREERGGLGELFF
few TRBJ2-2 TRBV7-3 CASSLTFSGGAGSNTGELFF
once TRBJ2-1 TRBV10-3 CAISGWRGGDEQFF
- TRBJ1-1 TRBV6-5 CASRRGTGVNQAFF
- TRBJ2-3 TRBV19 CASSPGTSVVPTQYF
- TRBJ2-7 TRBV2 CASSVDRGGPYEQYF
- TRBJ1-1 TRBV29-1 CSALRGGKDTEAFF
- TRBJ2-2 TRBV7-2 CASSPTGSFAGELFF
- TRBJ2-3 TRBV19 CASSILGGLPDTQYF
- TRBJ2-5 TRBV6-1 CDSSERGGRRQTQYF
- TRBJ2-2 TRBV11-1 CASSSRWGAGELFF
- TRBJ2-7 TRBV27 CASRPIQASYEQYF
- TRBJ1-1 TRBV29-1 CSVPQGQRYTEAFF
- TRBJ2-1 TRBV7-2 CASSLQSGGRNEQFF
- TRBJ2-3 TRBV11-3 CASSPRKGQGSVTQYF
- TRBJ1-1 TRBV5-5 CASSSRAYTEAFF
- TRBJ2-1 TRBV30 CAWSVSGYNEQFF
- TRBJ2-4 TRBV6-1 CASTLLADRKNIQYF
- TRBJ2-3 TRBV5-1 CASSGGGLEADTQYF
- TRBJ1-1 TRBV10-1 CASSESRVGLNTEAFF
- TRBJ2-5 TRBV11-3 CASSLGADQETQYF
- TRBJ1-2 TRBV23-1 CASSHPTDRDRGWDYGYTF
- TRBJ2-1 TRBV11-1 CASSSSSGAHNEQFF
- - TRBV29-1 CSVVYRDYEQYF
once TRBJ1-2 TRBV2 CATRTDTNYGYTF
- TRBJ2-2 TRBV5-1 CASSLEAWGGGSGELFF
- TRBJ2-6 TRBV6-1 CASRVASGANVLTF
- TRBJ1-2 TRBV5-6 CASSLSQGWAYGYTF
- TRBJ2-2 TRBV7-8 CASSRPAGQGNTGELFF
few TRBJ2-2 TRBV4-2 CASNSGGAGELFF
- TRBJ1-2 TRBV10-3 CAISEDGGHGYTF
few TRBJ2-6 TRBV29-1 CSFTGGPNSGANVLTF
- TRBJ1-3 TRBV7-9 CASSLAGQGASGNTIYF
few TRBJ1-2 TRBV6-1 CASRGTGGYGYTF
few TRBJ2-1 TRBV2 CASTITGEQFF
few TRBJ2-1 TRBV15 CATSPGTRSYNEQFF
once TRBJ2-3 TRBV5-6 CASSLEGPDGELDTQYF
few TRBJ2-3 TRBV19 CASSITGRGASTDTQYF
- TRBJ2-5 TRBV28 CASIRGGTRGETQYF
- TRBJ1-5 TRBV7-2 CASSFWEGNQPQHF
- TRBJ1-5 TRBV7-2 CASSLAPASTQPQHF
- TRBJ2-2 TRBV4-3 CASSQWGGNTGELFF
- TRBJ2-1 TRBV9 CASSGDRGPMGNEQFF
- TRBJ2-3 TRBV2 CASSEKRGRTDTQYF
- TRBJ2-3 TRBV2 CASSDTGSDTQYF
- TRBJ2-7 TRBV6-5 CASRGTGSSYEQYF
- TRBJ2-2 TRBV7-9 CASSLEAGFTGELFF
once TRBJ1-2 TRBV9 CASSVAVGQGYYGYTF
- TRBJ1-2 TRBV19 CASTIGTRSLYGYTF
- TRBJ2-1 TRBV30 CAWREYSGGAYNEQFF
- TRBJ2-5 TRBV7-3 CASSPPGQGRRETQYF
few TRBJ2-1 TRBV6-4 CASSDSRLAYINEQFF